This is a list of T cell receptor beta chains from one sample in a study of blood T cell repertoires in COVID-19. The assay was immunoSEQ multiplex PCR, and TCRdb's table has in-frame clones only and misses some. The data contain some 260,000 clones, roughly 90% of them singletons. Sequencing was carried out using PBMCs or T cells enriched from blood (not recorded which). Every receptor here comes from a man aged 40-50 years who had recovered from COVID-19. CDR3s include the opening cysteine and the closing phenylalanine or tryptophan. The D gene is left open where the match is weak. A clone size is listed for some rows: how often the clone was seen (once, few, many), or a class if it is expanded.

v_call	j_call	d_call	clone_size	cdr3_nt	cdr3_aa
TRBV27	TRBJ2-1	TRBD2	-	TGTGCCAGCAGTGTAGAGCGGGGGGGGTGGAATGAGCAGTTCTTC	CASSVERGGWNEQFF
TRBV24-1	TRBJ1-4	TRBD1	few	TGTGCCACTTGTCCAGAAGGGAACCCCGACCGGGACAGGGGATCTAAAACTAATGAAAAACTGTTTTTT	CATCPEGNPDRDRGSKTNEKLFF
TRBV7-8	TRBJ1-1	-	-	TGTGCCAGCAGCTTAGCGCGAACAGCCGAGAAGAACACTGAAGCTTTCTTT	CASSLARTAEKNTEAFF
TRBV2	TRBJ2-3	-	few	TGTGCCAGCAGTGGATTAACTAGCTGGCATACGCAGTATTTT	CASSGLTSWHTQYF
TRBV12-3/TRBV12-4	TRBJ2-5	-	-	TGTGCCAGCAGTCAGACACCTAGCATCCAGTACTTC	CASSQTPSIQYF
TRBV19	TRBJ2-5	TRBD2	few	TGTGCCAGTAGTTTTAGACTAGCGGGGGGGCTGGAGACCCAGTACTTC	CASSFRLAGGLETQYF
TRBV28	TRBJ2-7	TRBD2	few	TGTGCCAGCAGGCTAGCGGGAGTGGACTACGAGCAGTACTTC	CASRLAGVDYEQYF
TRBV7-2	TRBJ2-7	TRBD2	-	TGTGCCAGCAGCACCGAGACTAGCGGGAGGGGCGAGCAGTACTTC	CASSTETSGRGEQYF
TRBV7-9	TRBJ2-7	TRBD2	once	TGTGCCAGCAGCTTAGCGGGGGGGAGATACGAGCAGTACTTC	CASSLAGGRYEQYF
TRBV5-1	TRBJ2-1	TRBD2	-	TGCGCCAGCAGCTTGGCAGCTAGCGGGAGAATGGAGAATGAGCAGTTCTTC	CASSLAASGRMENEQFF
TRBV30	TRBJ2-5	TRBD1	-	TGTGCCTGGAGGCTGCAGGGGGCAGAGACCCAGTACTTC	CAWRLQGAETQYF
TRBV18	TRBJ2-2	-	-	TGTGCCAGCTCACCCTCAACAGGGAACACCGGGGAGCTGTTTTTT	CASSPSTGNTGELFF
TRBV5-1	TRBJ1-2	TRBD1	few	TGCGCCAGCAGCTGGAACCGACAGGGTGGGGGCTACACCTTC	CASSWNRQGGGYTF
TRBV7-8	TRBJ2-2	TRBD2	-	TGTGCCAGCAGCAGACTAGCAGGGTTACAAACCGGGGAGCTGTTTTTT	CASSRLAGLQTGELFF
TRBV27	TRBJ2-1	TRBD2	-	TGTGCCAGCACTAAACTAGCGGGAGGGATGTACAATGAGCAGTTCTTC	CASTKLAGGMYNEQFF
TRBV6-1	TRBJ2-3	-	once	TGTGCCAGCAGTGAAGCTCGGGGGGCAGAACGCACAGATACGCAGTATTTT	CASSEARGAERTDTQYF
TRBV7-2	TRBJ2-1	TRBD2	-	TGTGCCAGCAGCCCCCGACTAGCGGGAGGAGTCCCGGAGCAGTTCTTC	CASSPRLAGGVPEQFF
TRBV27	TRBJ1-2	-	-	TGTGCCAGCAGATGGACATCCGACTATGGCTACACCTTC	CASRWTSDYGYTF
TRBV27	TRBJ2-7	-	-	TGTGCCAGCAGTTTAAAGCCTACCTACGAGCAGTACTTC	CASSLKPTYEQYF
TRBV7-2	TRBJ1-1	-	-	TGTGCCAGCAGCTTAGTATCCACTGAAGCTTTCTTT	CASSLVSTEAFF
TRBV18	TRBJ2-1	TRBD1	-	TGTGCCAGCTCACCACTGGACAGGGGGGCGAACAATGAGCAGTTCTTC	CASSPLDRGANNEQFF
TRBV9	TRBJ2-5	TRBD1	-	TGTGCCAGCAGCGTGGGACAGGTGACGGCAGAGACCCAGTACTTC	CASSVGQVTAETQYF
TRBV27	TRBJ1-4	-	-	TGTGCCAGCAGTCTTCAGTTCTCAAATGAAAAACTGTTTTTT	CASSLQFSNEKLFF
TRBV5-8	TRBJ2-3	-	-	TGTGCCAGCAGCTTCAACCGGAGAGATACGCAGTATTTT	CASSFNRRDTQYF
TRBV4-1	TRBJ1-5	-	few	TGCGCCAGCAGCCAACAGGGGATTGGAAGTCAGCCCCAGCATTTT	CASSQQGIGSQPQHF
TRBV19	TRBJ1-5	-	few	TGTGCCAGTAGTCCTCGCAATCAGCCCCAGCATTTT	CASSPRNQPQHF
TRBV7-9	TRBJ1-2	-	-	TGTGCCAGCAGCCCCGCGGGGGCTGGGGTTTCTAACTATGGCTACACCTTC	CASSPAGAGVSNYGYTF